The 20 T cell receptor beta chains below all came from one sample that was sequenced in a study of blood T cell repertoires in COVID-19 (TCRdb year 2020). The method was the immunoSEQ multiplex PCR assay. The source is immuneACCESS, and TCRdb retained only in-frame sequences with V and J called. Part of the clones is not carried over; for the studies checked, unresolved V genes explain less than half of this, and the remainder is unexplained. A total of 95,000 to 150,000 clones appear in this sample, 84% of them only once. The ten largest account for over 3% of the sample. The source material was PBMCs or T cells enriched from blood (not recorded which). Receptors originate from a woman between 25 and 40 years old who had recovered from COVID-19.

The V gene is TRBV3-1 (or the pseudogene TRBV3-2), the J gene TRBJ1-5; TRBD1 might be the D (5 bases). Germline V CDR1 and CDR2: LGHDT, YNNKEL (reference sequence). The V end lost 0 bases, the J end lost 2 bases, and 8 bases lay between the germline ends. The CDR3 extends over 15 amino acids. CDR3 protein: CASSQDLRGNQPQHF. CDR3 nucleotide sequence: TGTGCCAGCAGCCAAGACCTCAGGGGCAATCAGCCCCAGCATTTT.

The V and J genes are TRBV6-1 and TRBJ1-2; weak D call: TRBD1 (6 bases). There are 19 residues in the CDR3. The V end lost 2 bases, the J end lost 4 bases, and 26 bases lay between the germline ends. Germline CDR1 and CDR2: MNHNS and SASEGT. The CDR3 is CASSEIVGAAVTGSYGYTF. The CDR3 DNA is TGTGCCAGCAGTGAAATCGTGGGGGCCGCAGTAACTGGGTCCTATGGCTACACCTTC.

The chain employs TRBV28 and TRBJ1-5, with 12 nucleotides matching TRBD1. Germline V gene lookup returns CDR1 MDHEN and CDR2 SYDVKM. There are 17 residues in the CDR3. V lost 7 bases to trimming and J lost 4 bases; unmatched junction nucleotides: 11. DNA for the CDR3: TGTGCCAGCATTACCGTTGGGGGACAGGGGGCTAATCAGCCCCAGCATTTT. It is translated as CASITVGGQGANQPQHF.

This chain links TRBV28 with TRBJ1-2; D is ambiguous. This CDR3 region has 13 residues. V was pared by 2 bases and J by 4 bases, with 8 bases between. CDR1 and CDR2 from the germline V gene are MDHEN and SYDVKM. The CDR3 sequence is CASSLVGGYGYTF. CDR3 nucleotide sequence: TGTGCCAGCAGTTTAGTTGGCGGCTATGGCTACACCTTC.

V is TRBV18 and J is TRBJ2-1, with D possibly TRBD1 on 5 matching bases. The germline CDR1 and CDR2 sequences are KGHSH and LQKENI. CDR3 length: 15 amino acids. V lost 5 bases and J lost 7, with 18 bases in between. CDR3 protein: CASSSLGAYGNEQFF. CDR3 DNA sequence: TGTGCCAGCTCATCTTTAGGGGCCTACGGGAATGAGCAGTTCTTC.

The CDR3 spells CASSGVGRTNTIYF. In DNA, the CDR3 is TGTGCCAGCAGTGGCGTGGGGAGAACAAACACCATATATTTT. The V gene is TRBV25-1, the J gene TRBJ1-3; D not certain. The CDR3 is 14 amino acids. Trimming removed 4 bases from V and 6 bases from J, with 13 bases in between. Germline-derived CDR1 and CDR2 are MGHDK and SYGVNS.

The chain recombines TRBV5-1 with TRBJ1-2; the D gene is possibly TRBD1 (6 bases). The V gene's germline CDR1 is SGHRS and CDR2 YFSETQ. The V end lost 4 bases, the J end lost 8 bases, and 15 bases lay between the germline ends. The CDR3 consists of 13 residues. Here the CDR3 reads CASSPKQGSGYTF. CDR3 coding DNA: TGCGCCAGCAGCCCTAAACAGGGCTCAGGCTACACCTTC.

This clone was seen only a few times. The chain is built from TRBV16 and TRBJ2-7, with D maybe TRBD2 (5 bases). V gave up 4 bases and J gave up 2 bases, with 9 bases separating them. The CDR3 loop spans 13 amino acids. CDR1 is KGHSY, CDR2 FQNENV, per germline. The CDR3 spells CASSLERTYEQYF. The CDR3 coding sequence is TGTGCCAGCAGCCTCGAGCGGACCTACGAGCAGTACTTC.

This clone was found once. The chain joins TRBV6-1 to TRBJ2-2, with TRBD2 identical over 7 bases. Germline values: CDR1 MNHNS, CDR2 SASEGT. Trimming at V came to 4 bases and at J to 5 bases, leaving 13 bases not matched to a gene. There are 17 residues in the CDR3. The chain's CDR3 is CASSGTWGGSPTGELFF. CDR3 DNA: TGTGCCAGCAGTGGAACTTGGGGCGGGAGTCCAACCGGGGAGCTGTTTTTT.

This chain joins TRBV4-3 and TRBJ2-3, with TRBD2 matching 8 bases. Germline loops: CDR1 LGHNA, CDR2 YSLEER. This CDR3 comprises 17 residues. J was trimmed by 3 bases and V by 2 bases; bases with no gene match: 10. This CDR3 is CASSQKWREVMTDTQYF. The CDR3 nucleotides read TGCGCCAGCAGCCAAAAATGGCGGGAGGTAATGACAGATACGCAGTATTTT.

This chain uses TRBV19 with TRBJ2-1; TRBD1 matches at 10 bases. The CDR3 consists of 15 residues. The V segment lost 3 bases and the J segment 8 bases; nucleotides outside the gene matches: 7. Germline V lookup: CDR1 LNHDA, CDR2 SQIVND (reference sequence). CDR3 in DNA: TGTGCCAGTAGTATCGCGGGACAGGGGAGCGATGAGCAGTTCTTC. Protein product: CASSIAGQGSDEQFF.

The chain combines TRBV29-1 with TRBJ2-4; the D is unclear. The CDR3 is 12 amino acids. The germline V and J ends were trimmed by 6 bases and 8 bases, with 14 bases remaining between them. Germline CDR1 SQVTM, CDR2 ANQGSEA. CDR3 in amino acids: CSVDTGWDIQYF. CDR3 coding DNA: TGCAGCGTCGACACCGGCTGGGACATTCAGTACTTC.

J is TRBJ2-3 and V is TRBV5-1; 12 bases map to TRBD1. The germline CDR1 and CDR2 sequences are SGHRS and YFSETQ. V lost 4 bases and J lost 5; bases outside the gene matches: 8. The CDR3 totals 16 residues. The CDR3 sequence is CASSGGTGGRLDTQYF. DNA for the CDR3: TGCGCCAGCAGCGGAGGGACAGGGGGCAGGTTAGATACGCAGTATTTT.

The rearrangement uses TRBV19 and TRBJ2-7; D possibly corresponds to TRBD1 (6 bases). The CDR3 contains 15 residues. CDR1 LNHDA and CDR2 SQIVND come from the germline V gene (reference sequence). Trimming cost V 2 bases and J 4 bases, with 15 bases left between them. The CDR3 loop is CASSINREGLYEQYF. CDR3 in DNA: TGTGCCAGTAGTATAAACAGGGAAGGGCTGTACGAGCAGTACTTC.

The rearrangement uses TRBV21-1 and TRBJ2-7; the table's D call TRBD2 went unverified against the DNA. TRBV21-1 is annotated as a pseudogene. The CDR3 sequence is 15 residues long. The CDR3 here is CASSKLGRVIHEQYF. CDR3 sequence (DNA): TGTGCCAGCAGCAAACTCGGGAGGGTAATCCACGAGCAGTACTTC.

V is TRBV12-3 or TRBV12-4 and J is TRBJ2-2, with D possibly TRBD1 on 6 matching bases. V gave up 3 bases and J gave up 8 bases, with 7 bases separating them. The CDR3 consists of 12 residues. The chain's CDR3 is CASSFGQGELFF. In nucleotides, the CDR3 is TGTGCCAGCAGTTTCGGACAGGGGGAGCTGTTTTTT.

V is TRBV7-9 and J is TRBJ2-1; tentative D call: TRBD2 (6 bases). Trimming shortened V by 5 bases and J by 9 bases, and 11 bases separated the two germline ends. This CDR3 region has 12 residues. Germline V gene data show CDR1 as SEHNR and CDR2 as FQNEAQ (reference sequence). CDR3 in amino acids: CASSRTSSEQFF. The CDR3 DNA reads TGTGCCAGCAGCCGCACTAGCAGTGAGCAGTTCTTC.

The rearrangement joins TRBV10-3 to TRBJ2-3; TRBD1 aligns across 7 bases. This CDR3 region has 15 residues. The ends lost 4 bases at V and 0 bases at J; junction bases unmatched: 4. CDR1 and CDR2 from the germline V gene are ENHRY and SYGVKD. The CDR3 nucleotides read TGTGCCATCAGTGGGGACAGAAGTAGCACAGATACGCAGTATTTT. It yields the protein CAISGDRSSTDTQYF.

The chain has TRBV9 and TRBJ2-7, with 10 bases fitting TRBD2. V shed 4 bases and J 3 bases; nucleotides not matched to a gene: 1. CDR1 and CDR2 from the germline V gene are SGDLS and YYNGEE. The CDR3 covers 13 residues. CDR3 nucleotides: TGTGCCAGCAGCATAGCGGGGGGCTACGAGCAGTACTTC. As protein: CASSIAGGYEQYF.

The chain's CDR3 is CASSYSGRGANVLTF. In nucleotides, the CDR3 is TGTGCCAGCAGTTACTCGGGGCGGGGGGCCAACGTCCTGACTTTC. The rearrangement joins TRBV6-5 to TRBJ2-6, with a possible D match to TRBD1 (5 bases). Germline loops: CDR1 MNHEY, CDR2 SVGAGI. The CDR3 length is 15 residues. Trimming shortened V by 0 bases and J by 4 bases, and 7 bases separated the two germline ends.